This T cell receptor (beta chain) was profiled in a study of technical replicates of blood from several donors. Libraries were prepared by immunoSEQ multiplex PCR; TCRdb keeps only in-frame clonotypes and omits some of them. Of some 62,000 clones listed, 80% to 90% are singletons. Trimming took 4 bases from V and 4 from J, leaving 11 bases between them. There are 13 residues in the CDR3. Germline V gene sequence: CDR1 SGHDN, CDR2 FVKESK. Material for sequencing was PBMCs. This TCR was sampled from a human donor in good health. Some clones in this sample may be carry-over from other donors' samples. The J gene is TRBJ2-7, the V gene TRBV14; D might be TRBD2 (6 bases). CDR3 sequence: CASSPGLLYEQYF. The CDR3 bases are TGTGCCAGCAGCCCGGGACTGTTATACGAGCAGTACTTC. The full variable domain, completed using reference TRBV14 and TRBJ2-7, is EAGVTQFPSHSVIEKGQTVTLRCDPISGHDNLYWYRRVMGKEIKFLLHFVKESKQDESGMPNNRFLAERTGGTYSTLKVQPAELEDSGVYFCASSPGLLYEQYFGPGTRLTVT.